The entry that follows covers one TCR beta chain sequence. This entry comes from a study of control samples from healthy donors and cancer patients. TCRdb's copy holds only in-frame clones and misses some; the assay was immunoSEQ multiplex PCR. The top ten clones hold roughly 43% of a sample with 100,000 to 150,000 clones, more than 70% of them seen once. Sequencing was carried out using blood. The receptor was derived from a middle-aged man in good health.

This CDR3 is CASSLRDSSTDTQYF. CDR3 DNA: TGCGCCAGCAGCTTACGTGACTCTAGCACAGATACGCAGTATTTT. The chain employs TRBV5-1 and TRBJ2-3; no clear D. Germline CDR1 and CDR2: SGHRS and YFSETQ. The CDR3 has 15 amino acids. Trimming took off 2 bases at V and 0 bases at J, with 10 bases between the two ends.